A selection of T cell receptor beta chains follows, all from one sample in a study of Ad26.COV2.S vaccination and SARS-CoV-2 variants. TCRdb's table, derived via immunoSEQ multiplex PCR, lists solely in-frame clones and lacks some. Among about 400,000 clones listed, approximately 92% were seen once. The input for sequencing was peripheral blood, taken in a trial of Ad26.COV2.S vaccine versus placebo. The source of these receptors is a person aged 18 to 59 who received the Ad26.COV2.S COVID-19 vaccine or a placebo. Both conserved end residues are part of each CDR3. A D gene is named only where the DNA matches it firmly. Clone size is stated in some rows and not others, as once, few, many or a class when expanded.

v_call	d_call	j_call	clone_size	cdr3_nt	cdr3_aa
TRBV24-1	TRBD1	TRBJ1-6	NA	TGTGCCACCAGTGATCCGACAGGGGGCCGGGATTCACCCCTCCACTTT	CATSDPTGGRDSPLHF
TRBV7-9	NA	TRBJ2-3	NA	TGTGCCAGCAGCTTAGTTGAATCCACAGATACGCAGTATTTT	CASSLVESTDTQYF
TRBV18	NA	TRBJ1-5	NA	TGTGCCAGCTCACCACGCTGGGGGAGCAATCAGCCCCAGCATTTT	CASSPRWGSNQPQHF
TRBV27	NA	TRBJ2-3	NA	TGTGCCAGCAGTTTACGCCCGGGACCCATTAACACAGATACGCAGTATTTT	CASSLRPGPINTDTQYF
TRBV19	TRBD2	TRBJ2-7	NA	TGTGCCAGTAGTATGGGGGCTAGCGGGGGCCAGTACGAGCAGTACTTC	CASSMGASGGQYEQYF
TRBV6-2/TRBV6-3	TRBD2	TRBJ2-7	NA	TGTGCCAGCAGTTACGGACTAGGTACCTACGAGCAGTACTTC	CASSYGLGTYEQYF
TRBV28	NA	TRBJ2-7	once	TGTGCCAGCAGTTTTATTGGGTTCGAGCAGTACTTC	CASSFIGFEQYF
TRBV6-2/TRBV6-3	TRBD2	TRBJ2-5	NA	TGTGCCAGCAGTTACAATGTGGGACTAGCGGGGGAAGAAGAGACCCAGTACTTC	CASSYNVGLAGEEETQYF
TRBV7-9	NA	TRBJ1-2	NA	TGTGCCAGCAGCTTTCCCCCCCCTCAGGGGAGCGGCTATGGCTACACCTTC	CASSFPPPQGSGYGYTF
TRBV7-9	NA	TRBJ2-7	NA	TGTGCCAGCAGCTTAGCGGGACTTTCTTACGAGCAGTACTTC	CASSLAGLSYEQYF
TRBV6-1	NA	TRBJ2-7	few	TGTGCCAGCAGTGAAGGATTTACAGGAGGCGAGCAGTACTTC	CASSEGFTGGEQYF
TRBV9	TRBD2	TRBJ2-7	NA	TGTGCCAGCAGCGTGGGACTAGCGGGGGATACGTACTTC	CASSVGLAGDTYF
TRBV4-1	NA	TRBJ2-3	NA	TGCGCCAGCAGCCAAGATCATCTTACACAACAAACAGATACGCAGTATTTT	CASSQDHLTQQTDTQYF
TRBV6-5	TRBD1	TRBJ2-5	NA	TGTGCCAGCAGTTACCCGGCAGGGGGCAGGGAGACCCAGTACTTC	CASSYPAGGRETQYF
TRBV4-3	NA	TRBJ1-4	NA	TGCGCCAGCAGCCAAGATCCCCCCAGAGCAACTAATGAAAAACTGTTTTTT	CASSQDPPRATNEKLFF
TRBV3-1/TRBV3-2	NA	TRBJ1-3	NA	TGTGCCAGCAGCCAAGGCCCGCTCTCTGGAAACACCATATATTTT	CASSQGPLSGNTIYF
TRBV28	NA	TRBJ2-7	once	TGTGCCAGCAGTTTCCGTTCGACAGGTTGGCAGGGGGAGCAGTACTTC	CASSFRSTGWQGEQYF
TRBV5-6	TRBD1	TRBJ2-2	NA	TGTGCCAGCATCCCGGACAGGGCTCGATCCGGGGAGCTGTTTTTT	CASIPDRARSGELFF
TRBV12-3/TRBV12-4	NA	TRBJ2-1	NA	TGTGCCAGCACCCGAGGTAGCAATGAGCAGTTCTTC	CASTRGSNEQFF
TRBV9	TRBD2	TRBJ2-3	NA	TGTGCCAGCAGCGAGGGAGGGCTATCCAACGCAGATACGCAGTATTTT	CASSEGGLSNADTQYF
TRBV21-1	NA	TRBJ1-2	NA	TGTGCCAGCAGCAAAGTGGGGGGACGGAGGGGTGGCTACACCTTC	CASSKVGGRRGGYTF
TRBV12-3/TRBV12-4	NA	TRBJ1-5	NA	TGTGCCAGCAGCTGGGGGCCACATCAGCCCCAGCATTTT	CASSWGPHQPQHF
TRBV9	NA	TRBJ2-7	NA	TGTGCCAGCAGCGAGTTCGAAGATCCCTACGAGCAGTACTTC	CASSEFEDPYEQYF